The entry below describes one TCR beta chain. The target antigen is unknown. In germline, CDR1 is SGHTA, CDR2 FQGTGA. The CDR3 totals 14 residues. The sample originates from a study of blood T cells in healthy people across ages. The second PCR ran roughly 6 to 11 cycles with a sample-barcoded 5' primer and J-beta primers. One entry per CDR3 protein, called by TCRdb with MiXCR from the 5' RACE reads. This sample carries about 930,000 distinct CDR3 sequences, around 29% of them seen once, and the ten largest clones take about 9.4%. Study observations and caveats: Reliance upon unsorted PBMCs precluded definitive naive versus antigen-experienced comparison.

The sample, around 9.9 milliliters of peripheral blood, was drawn from each donor. These sequences were also reported in another study, on T cells of mothers and their children.

The rearrangement joins TRBV7-3 to TRBJ2-4; 9 positions match TRBD1. The end of the DNA is better explained by TRBJ2-7, so the J call may be wrong. This clonotype originated in a woman aged 40-49 years in good health. The specimen was blood. In nucleotides, the CDR3 is TGTGCCAGCAGCCCCCGGGACAGGGTGAGCGAGCAGTACTTC. Amino acids: CASSPRDRVSEQYF.